This T cell receptor beta chain was identified during a study of cytomegalovirus exposure and HLA in healthy donors. Study in general: A previous analysis identified 100 million to 120 million unique TCR beta sequences derived from roughly 180 million T cells. Findings and limits, study-wide: In vitro, three CMV-associated chains proved specific for CMV antigens. Analysis was performed later, and it showed HLA-associated TCR beta chains to be more clonally expanded than equally common others.

With respect to this clone: Antigen unknown.

The V gene's germline CDR1 is MGHDK and CDR2 SYGVNS. This CDR3 region has 11 residues. With 4 bases removed from V and 7 bases from J, the gap between germline ends came to 7 bases. This PCR relied on a set of 60 Vbeta primers and 13 Jbeta primers. In the original workflow: It was a later analysis that counted around 85 million unique TCR beta chains, of which approximately 9.9 million were shared. Profiling relied on immunoSEQ multiplex PCR, and the TCRdb table lists in-frame clones only, not all of them. V and J calls and clone size are those listed in that table; D and trimming were worked out from the DNA. Here the sample spans under 200,000 clones, over 75% being singletons.

The source is a man in his fifties in good health and CMV-seropositive. The rearrangement links TRBV25-1 to TRBJ1-2; no definite D call. The sequenced sample consisted of PBMCs. The CDR3 reads CASSAPFGYTF. DNA of the CDR3: TGTGCCAGCAGTGCCCCTTTTGGCTACACCTTC.